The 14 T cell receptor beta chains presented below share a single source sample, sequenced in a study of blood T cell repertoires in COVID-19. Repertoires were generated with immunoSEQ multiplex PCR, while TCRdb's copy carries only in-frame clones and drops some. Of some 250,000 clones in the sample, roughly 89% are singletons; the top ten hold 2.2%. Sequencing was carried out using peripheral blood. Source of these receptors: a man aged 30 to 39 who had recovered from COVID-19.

DNA for the CDR3: TGTGCCAGCAGTGGTACGCAGGGATTCAACACTGAAGCTTTCTTT. It translates to CASSGTQGFNTEAFF. The rearrangement uses TRBV6-4 and TRBJ1-1, with TRBD1 as a possible D gene (5 bases). CDR3 length equals 15 residues. The V gene lost 4 bases and the J gene lost 2 bases, with 14 bases spanning the gap. From germline, CDR1 is MRHNA and CDR2 SNTAGT.

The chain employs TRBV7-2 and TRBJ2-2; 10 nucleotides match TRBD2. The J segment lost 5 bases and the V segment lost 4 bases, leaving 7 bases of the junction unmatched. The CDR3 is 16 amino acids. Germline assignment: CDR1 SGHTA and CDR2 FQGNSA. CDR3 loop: CASSSSGGFRTGELFF. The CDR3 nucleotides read TGTGCCAGCAGCTCTAGCGGGGGCTTTAGGACCGGGGAGCTGTTTTTT.

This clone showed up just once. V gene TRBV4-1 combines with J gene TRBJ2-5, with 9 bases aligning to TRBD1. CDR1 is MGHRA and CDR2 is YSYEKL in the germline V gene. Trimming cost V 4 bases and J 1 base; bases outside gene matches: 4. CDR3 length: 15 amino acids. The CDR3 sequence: CASSREDRGQETQYF. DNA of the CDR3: TGCGCCAGCAGCCGCGAGGACAGGGGCCAAGAGACCCAGTACTTC.

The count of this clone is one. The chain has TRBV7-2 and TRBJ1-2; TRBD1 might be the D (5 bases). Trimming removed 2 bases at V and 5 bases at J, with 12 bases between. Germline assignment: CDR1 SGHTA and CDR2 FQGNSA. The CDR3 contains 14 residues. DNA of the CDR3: TGTGCCAGCAGCTTACAGGGCCTGGCGTATGGCTACACCTTC. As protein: CASSLQGLAYGYTF.

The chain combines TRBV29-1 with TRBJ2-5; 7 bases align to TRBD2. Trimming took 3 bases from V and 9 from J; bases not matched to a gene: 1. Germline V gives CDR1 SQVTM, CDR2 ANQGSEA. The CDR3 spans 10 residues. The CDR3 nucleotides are TGCAGCGTTGATGGGGGGGCCCAGTACTTC. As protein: CSVDGGAQYF.

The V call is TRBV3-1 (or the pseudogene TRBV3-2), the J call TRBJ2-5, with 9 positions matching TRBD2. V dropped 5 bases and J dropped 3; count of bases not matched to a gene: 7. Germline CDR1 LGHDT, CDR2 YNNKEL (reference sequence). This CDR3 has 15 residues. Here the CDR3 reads CASSSTGTSKETQYF. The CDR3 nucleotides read TGTGCCAGCAGCTCGACCGGGACTAGCAAAGAGACCCAGTACTTC.

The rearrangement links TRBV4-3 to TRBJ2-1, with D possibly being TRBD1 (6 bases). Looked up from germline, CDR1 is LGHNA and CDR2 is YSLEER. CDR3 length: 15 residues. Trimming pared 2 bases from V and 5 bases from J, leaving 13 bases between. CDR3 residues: CASSQFRGLDNEQFF. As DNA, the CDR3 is TGCGCCAGCAGCCAATTCAGGGGTCTCGACAATGAGCAGTTCTTC.

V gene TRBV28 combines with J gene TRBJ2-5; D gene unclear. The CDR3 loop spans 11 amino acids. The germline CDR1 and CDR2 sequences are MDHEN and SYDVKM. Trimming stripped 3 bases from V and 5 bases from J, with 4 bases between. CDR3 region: CASSFGETQYF. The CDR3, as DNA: TGTGCCAGCAGTTTCGGTGAGACCCAGTACTTC.

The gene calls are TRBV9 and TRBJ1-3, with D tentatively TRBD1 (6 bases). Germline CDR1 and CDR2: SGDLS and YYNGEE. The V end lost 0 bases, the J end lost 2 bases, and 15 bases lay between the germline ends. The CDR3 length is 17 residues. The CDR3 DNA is TGTGCCAGCAGCGTAGGGTCACAGGGTTGGACTGGAAACACCATATATTTT. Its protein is CASSVGSQGWTGNTIYF.

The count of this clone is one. DNA of the CDR3: TGTGCCAGCAGTGAAGTTAACAGCTCCTACGAGCAGTACTTC. Translating it yields CASSEVNSSYEQYF. This chain joins TRBV2 and TRBJ2-7; D is unclear. CDR3 size: 14 residues. From germline, CDR1 is SNHLY and CDR2 FYNNEI. Trimming cost V 1 base and J 0 bases, with 7 bases left between them.

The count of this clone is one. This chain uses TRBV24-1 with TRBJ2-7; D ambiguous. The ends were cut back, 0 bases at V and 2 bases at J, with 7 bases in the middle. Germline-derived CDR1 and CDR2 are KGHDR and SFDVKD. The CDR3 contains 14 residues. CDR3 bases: TGTGCCACCAGTGATTTGAACAGCCCCTACGAGCAGTACTTC. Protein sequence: CATSDLNSPYEQYF.

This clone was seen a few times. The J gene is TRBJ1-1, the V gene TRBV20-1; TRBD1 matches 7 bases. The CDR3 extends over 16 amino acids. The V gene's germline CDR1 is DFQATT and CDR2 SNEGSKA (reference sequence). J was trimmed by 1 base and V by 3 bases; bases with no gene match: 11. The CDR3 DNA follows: TGCAGTGCTAGTCGGATTCCAGGGGGGCAGAACACTGAAGCTTTCTTT. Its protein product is CSASRIPGGQNTEAFF.

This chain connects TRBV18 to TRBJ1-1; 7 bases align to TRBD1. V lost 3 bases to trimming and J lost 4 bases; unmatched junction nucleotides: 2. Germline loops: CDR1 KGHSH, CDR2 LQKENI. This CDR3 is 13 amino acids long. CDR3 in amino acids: CASSPTGVTEAFF. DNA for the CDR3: TGTGCCAGCTCACCTACAGGGGTCACTGAAGCTTTCTTT. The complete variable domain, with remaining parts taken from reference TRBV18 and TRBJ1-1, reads NAGVMQNPRHLVRRRGQEARLRCSPMKGHSHVYWYRQLPEEGLKFMVYLQKENIIDESGMPKERFSAEFPKEGPSILRIQQVVRGDSAAYFCASSPTGVTEAFFGQGTRLTVV.

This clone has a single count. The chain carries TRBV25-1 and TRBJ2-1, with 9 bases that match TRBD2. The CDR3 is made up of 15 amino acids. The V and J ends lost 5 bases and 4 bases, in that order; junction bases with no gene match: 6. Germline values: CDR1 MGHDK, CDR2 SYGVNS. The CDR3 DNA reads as TGTGCCAGCAGTCGAGCGGGGGGTCAATACAATGAGCAGTTCTTC. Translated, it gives CASSRAGGQYNEQFF.